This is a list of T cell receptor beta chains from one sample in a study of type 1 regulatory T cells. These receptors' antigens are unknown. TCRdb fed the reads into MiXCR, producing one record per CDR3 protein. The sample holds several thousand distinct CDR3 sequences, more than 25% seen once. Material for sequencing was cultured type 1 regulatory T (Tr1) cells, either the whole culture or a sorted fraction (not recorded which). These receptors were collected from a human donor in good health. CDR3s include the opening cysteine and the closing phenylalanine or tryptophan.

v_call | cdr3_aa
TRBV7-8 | CASSLGPRYEQFF
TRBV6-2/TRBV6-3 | CASPWGRGRHSYEQYF
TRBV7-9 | CASSPHGQGLAGELFF
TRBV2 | CASSARIPTNTEAFF
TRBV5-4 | CASSIGQQETQYF
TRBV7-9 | CASSRTSGGAGEQFF
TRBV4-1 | CASSLIPGPVEPQHF
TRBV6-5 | CASSSAGARTKGYTF
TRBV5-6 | CASTSSGTGRNQPQHF
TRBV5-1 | CASSPGASGADTQYF
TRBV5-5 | CASSLLDMNTEAFF
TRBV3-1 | CASSQWGPENEQYF
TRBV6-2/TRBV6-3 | CASSQLRQGGNEQFF
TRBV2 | CASSEARGGTGASYEQYF
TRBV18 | CASSLGQNTEAFF
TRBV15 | CATSTPQGGRGYNEQFF
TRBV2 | CASSDKGLSNQPQHF
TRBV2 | CASSDPSGRNNEQFF
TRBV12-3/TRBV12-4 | CASSLLSSGEQYF
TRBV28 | CVSRNTEGTYNEQFF
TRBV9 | CASSPGLAGTRRDTQYF
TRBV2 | CASSQQGTTSTDTQYF
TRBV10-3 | CAISDLTVNTEAFF
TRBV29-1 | CSVEGAYGYTF
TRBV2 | CASKSVRGKETQYF
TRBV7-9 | CASSSTVGTEAFF
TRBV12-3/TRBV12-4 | CASSFAGGNTIFF
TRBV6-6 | CASSPLSPTARYTF
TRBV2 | CASRRQGMNTGELFF
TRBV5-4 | CASSLAGPWETQYF
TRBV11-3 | CASSLGVGAHEQYF
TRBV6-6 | CASSNQGFSHEQYF
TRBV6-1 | CASRTGGVPGELFF
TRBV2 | CASRGTARNQPQHF
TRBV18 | CSSSRLPGQSNTEAFF
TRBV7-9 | CASSPPGQAFNEQYF
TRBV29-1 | CSVEGYRARGNTEAFF
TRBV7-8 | CASSPIRGQGYTF
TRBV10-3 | CAVGGPSSGNTIYF
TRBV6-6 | CASSGGLGNQPQHF
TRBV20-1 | CSARRDSFEKLFF
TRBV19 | CASSPGLAGGSSYNEQFF
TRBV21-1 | CASSNDTQYF
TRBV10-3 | CAISESTGKQPDTQYF
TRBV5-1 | CASSPSRPSYEQYF
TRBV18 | CASSPVSGSEETQYF
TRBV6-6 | CASSSSARNTEAFF
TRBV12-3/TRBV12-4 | CASTTGVGETQYF
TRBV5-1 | CASSTRGADQPQHF
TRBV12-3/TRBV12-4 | CASSPQGTLSTDTQYF